This T cell receptor (beta chain) came from a study of T-cell reconstitution after alpha-beta-depleted transplantation in children (dated by TCRdb to between 2015 and 2016). At the level of the whole study: The study quantitatively tracked T-cell immune reconstitution after TCRalphabeta/CD19-depleted allogeneic hematopoietic cell transplantation in children using TCR repertoire profiling.

Overall results and qualifications from the work: About two months after transplant, the apparently early recovery of alphabetaT-cell counts reportedly depended on just several hundred clones that had expanded rapidly and came from non-depleted graft cells. The frequencies of hyperexpanded clones fell over the following months, and after one year, T-cell counts and TCRbeta diversity were mostly attributed to newly produced T cells. In some patients, the high TCRbeta diversity seen at day 60 was put down to recipient T cells and intrathymic progenitors that had survived conditioning.

The library was produced with PCR. The sequencer listed for this sample is Illumina HiSeq 2500. Molecular barcoding was employed in the preparation of TCR libraries, with unique molecular identifiers being used to normalize TCRbeta repertoire quantification. Clones were called with MiXCR by TCRdb after fastp trimmed the public reads at Q25, and only in-frame beta chains were retained. A single entry per CDR3 protein holds the most common genes and DNA from its merged rows. The table for this sample lists 90,000 to 100,000 distinct CDR3 sequences; 20% to 30% of them were counted only once. In total, the top ten clones hold 20% to 25% of the sample. The treatment or condition label on this specimen signifies: allogeneic hematopoietic cell transplantation with graft depleted of TCRalphabeta T cells and CD19 B cells. TCRalphabeta/CD19-depleted allogeneic hematopoietic cell grafts were given to the transplant recipients, all of whom were children.

Remarks on this clonotype: Its antigen remains undetermined. Within one base of it there is no much larger clone, and no base qualities were kept.

The sample here was PBMCs, taken before TCRalphabeta/CD19-depleted stem cell transplant. The sequence came from a boy younger than 10 with acute lymphoblastic leukemia, due to receive a stem cell transplant.

CDR3 loop: CASSQDLPRVSTDTQYF. In nucleotide form, the sequence is TGTGCCAGCAGCCAAGATCTTCCTCGCGTCAGCACAGATACGCAGTATTTT. Recombination linked TRBV14 to TRBJ2-3, with an unclear D gene assignment. Trimming costs V 0 bases and J 0 bases, and their ends lie 13 bases apart. From cysteine to phenylalanine, the CDR3 is 17 amino acids long. Only CDR3 DNA is held: 51 bases, read in frame from base 1. For CDR1 and CDR2, the germline V gene lists SGHDN and FVKESK.